Listed below are T cell receptor beta chains from one sample, sequenced in a study of shared clonotypes between healthy human individuals. The data were produced by immunoSEQ multiplex PCR, yet TCRdb's version contains in-frame clones alone and is incomplete. The table shows 2,100,000 or so clones, with about 94% occurring only once. Sample: naive CD4+ T cells sorted from blood. All receptors derive from a man between 18 and 29 years old in good health. Both conserved end residues are part of each CDR3. Fields, in order: V gene, J gene, clone size, D gene, CDR3 DNA, CDR3 protein. D genes are given only for firm matches. Size is stated for part of the rows, as once, few or many counts, or as a class when the clone is expanded.

TRBV11-2	TRBJ1-4	NA	TRBD1	TGTGCCAGCAGCTTACCGGGACAGAATGAAAAACTGTTTTTT	CASSLPGQNEKLFF
TRBV28	TRBJ1-3	NA	NA	TGTGCCAGCACCACCCGTACGGCAGGAAACACCATATATTTT	CASTTRTAGNTIYF
TRBV14	TRBJ1-5	NA	TRBD1	TGTGCCAGCAGCCAAGATACAGGGGCAAGCAATCAGCCCCAGCATTTT	CASSQDTGASNQPQHF
TRBV27	TRBJ1-6	NA	NA	TGTGCCAGCAGTCGACAGCTAGATAATTCACCCCTCCACTTT	CASSRQLDNSPLHF
TRBV6-5	TRBJ2-7	NA	NA	TGTGCCAGCCGACCGGAGTGGGGAGTGGCCTACGAGCAGTACTTC	CASRPEWGVAYEQYF
TRBV5-4	TRBJ1-2	NA	TRBD1	TGTGCCAGCAGTGGAACGGGACAGGGGGCGGGTGGCTACACCTTC	CASSGTGQGAGGYTF
TRBV2	TRBJ2-7	NA	NA	TGTGCCAGCAGGAACCGGGACATTAGCTCCTACGAGCAGTACTTC	CASRNRDISSYEQYF
TRBV11-2	TRBJ1-5	NA	NA	TGTGCCAGCAGCTTACTCGGTCAGCCCCAGCATTTT	CASSLLGQPQHF
TRBV6-1	TRBJ2-4	NA	NA	TGTGCCAGCAGTGAAGGTTCGGCGGGTGCCAAAAACATTCAGTACTTC	CASSEGSAGAKNIQYF
TRBV4-1	TRBJ1-6	few	NA	TGCGCCAGCAGCCCCCTCATTAATTCACCCCTCCACTTT	CASSPLINSPLHF
TRBV7-6	TRBJ2-1	NA	NA	TGTGCCAGCAGCTTAGGCTACAATGAGCAGTTCTTC	CASSLGYNEQFF
TRBV27	TRBJ2-1	once	NA	TGTGCCAGCAGTTTATATATTTGGCAGGGGAGCATCAATGAGCAGTTCTTC	CASSLYIWQGSINEQFF
TRBV13	TRBJ2-4	NA	NA	TGTGCCAGCAGCTTACAGGAGAGAAACATTCAGTACTTC	CASSLQERNIQYF
TRBV6-5	TRBJ2-1	NA	NA	TGTGCCAGCAGTGGGGGGACTTCCACCTACAATGAGCAGTTCTTC	CASSGGTSTYNEQFF
TRBV25-1	TRBJ1-2	NA	NA	TGTGCCAGCAGTCAAGGACAGACATTGGTCTATGGCTACACCTTC	CASSQGQTLVYGYTF
TRBV5-1	TRBJ2-5	NA	NA	TGCGCCAGCAGCGGGGGGACGGCAGGAGAGACCCAGTACTTC	CASSGGTAGETQYF
TRBV6-9	TRBJ1-5	NA	TRBD1	TGTGCCAGCAGTCCCCGAAGGGACAGAGTTAGCAATCAGCCCCAGCATTTT	CASSPRRDRVSNQPQHF
TRBV4-1	TRBJ2-1	NA	TRBD2	TGCGCCAGCAGCCAAGATCAGGATAGCGGGTCCCGACAGCAGTTCTTC	CASSQDQDSGSRQQFF
TRBV18	TRBJ2-1	NA	TRBD2	TGTGCCACTGGCCGGGCGGGGGGATACAATGAGCAGTTCTTC	CATGRAGGYNEQFF
TRBV7-3	TRBJ1-3	NA	NA	TGTGCCAGCAGCTTATTCAGCGGCTCTGGAAACACCATATATTTT	CASSLFSGSGNTIYF
TRBV7-2	TRBJ2-7	NA	NA	TGTGCCAGCAGCTTAGGTGCTCCCTACGAGCAGTACTTC	CASSLGAPYEQYF
TRBV25-1	TRBJ2-1	NA	NA	TGTGCCAGCAGTATGCGGGATTCCCCTTACGGTGAGCAGTTCTTC	CASSMRDSPYGEQFF
TRBV18	TRBJ1-4	NA	TRBD1	TGTGCCAGCTCACCAGCCAGGACAGGGCTCTTTGAAAAACTGTTTTTT	CASSPARTGLFEKLFF
TRBV28	TRBJ1-2	NA	NA	TGTGCCAGCAGCCTGGACGGCAACTATGGCTACACCTTC	CASSLDGNYGYTF
TRBV7-6	TRBJ1-1	NA	TRBD1	TGTGCCAGCAGCCGATTTGGGACAGGGGCCGTTGAAGCTTTCTTT	CASSRFGTGAVEAFF
TRBV5-1	TRBJ2-7	NA	TRBD1	TGCGCCAGCAGCTTGGAAGCCGGGACAGTCTCCTACGAGCAGTACTTC	CASSLEAGTVSYEQYF
TRBV5-6	TRBJ2-7	NA	NA	TGTGCCAGCAGCTACGGGGAGTCCTACGAGCAGTACTTC	CASSYGESYEQYF